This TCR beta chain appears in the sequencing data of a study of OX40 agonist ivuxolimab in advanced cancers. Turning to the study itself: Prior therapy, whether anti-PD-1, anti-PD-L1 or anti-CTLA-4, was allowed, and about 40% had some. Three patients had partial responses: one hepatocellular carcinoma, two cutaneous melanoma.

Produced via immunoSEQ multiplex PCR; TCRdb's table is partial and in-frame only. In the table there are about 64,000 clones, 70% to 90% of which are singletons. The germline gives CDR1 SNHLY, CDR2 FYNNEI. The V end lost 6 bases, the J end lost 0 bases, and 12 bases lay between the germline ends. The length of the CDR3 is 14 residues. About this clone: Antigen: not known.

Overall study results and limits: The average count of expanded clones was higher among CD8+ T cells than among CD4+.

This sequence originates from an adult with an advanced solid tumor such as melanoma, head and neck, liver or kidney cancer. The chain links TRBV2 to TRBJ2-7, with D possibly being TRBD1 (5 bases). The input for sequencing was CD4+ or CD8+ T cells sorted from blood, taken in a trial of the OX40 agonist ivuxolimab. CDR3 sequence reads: CASRAVQGSYEQYF. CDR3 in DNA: TGTGCCAGCAGGGCCGTGCAGGGCTCCTACGAGCAGTACTTC. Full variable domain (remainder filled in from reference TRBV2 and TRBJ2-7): EPEVTQTPSHQVTQMGQEVILRCVPISNHLYFYWYRQILGQKVEFLVSFYNNEISEKSEIFDDQFSVERPDGSNFTLKIRSTKLEDSAMYFCASRAVQGSYEQYFGPGTRLTVT.